The 14 T cell receptor beta chains below come from one sample, sequenced in a study of identifying expanded T cells in peripheral blood. Assay: immunoSEQ multiplex PCR; the TCRdb copy retains only in-frame clones and omits some. The sample has tens of thousands of clones; 84% are singletons. The specimen sequenced was blood. These receptor sequences come from a person aged 18-70 years in good health.

The J gene is TRBJ2-7, the V gene TRBV6-1; TRBD1 or TRBD2 may be the D gene (8 bases each). The germline V gene encodes CDR1 MNHNS and CDR2 SASEGT. The V and J ends lost 6 bases and 6 bases respectively, with 15 bases between them. This CDR3 region has 13 residues. CDR3 loop: CASRTGAGGEQYF. The CDR3 nucleotides are TGTGCCAGCAGGACAGGGGCGGGGGGCGAGCAGTACTTC.

J is TRBJ2-2 and V is TRBV7-9; 7 positions agree with TRBD2. J lost 1 base, V lost 5 bases, and 4 bases had no gene match. The germline CDR1 and CDR2 sequences are SEHNR and FQNEAQ (reference sequence). There are 15 residues in the CDR3. CDR3 DNA: TGTGCCAGCAGCCCTGGGAGGGGGAACACCGGGGAGCTGTTTTTT. Its translation: CASSPGRGNTGELFF.

The genes are TRBV6-1 and TRBJ1-2; D is unclear. Germline values: CDR1 MNHNS, CDR2 SASEGT. This CDR3 contains 13 residues. Trimming took off 2 bases at V and 1 base at J, with 5 bases between the two ends. The CDR3 DNA sequence: TGTGCCAGCAGTGAAAGGGTTAACTATGGCTACACCTTC. It is translated as CASSERVNYGYTF.

This chain's CDR3 is CASSPLSGAQETQYF. Written as DNA, the CDR3 is TGCGCCAGCAGCCCCCTGAGCGGGGCCCAAGAGACCCAGTACTTC. The chain has TRBV5-1 and TRBJ2-5, with 7 bases aligning to TRBD2. CDR1 is SGHRS, CDR2 YFSETQ, per germline. J was trimmed by 1 base and V by 4 bases; bases with no gene match: 7. The CDR3 spans 15 residues.

The chain is built from TRBV9 and TRBJ2-7; TRBD2 agrees at 9 bases. The CDR3 runs to 14 residues. Per germline, CDR1 SGDLS and CDR2 YYNGEE. The trim removed 5 bases at V and 7 bases at J, leaving 10 bases unmatched. The CDR3 reads CASSGTSLDGEQYF. DNA of the CDR3: TGTGCCAGCAGTGGGACTAGCCTAGATGGAGAGCAGTACTTC.

The chain links TRBV11-3 to TRBJ2-1; 8 bases line up with TRBD2. Germline V CDR1 and CDR2: SGHNT, YENEEA. Losses at the gene ends were 1 base for V and 6 bases for J; bases not matched to a gene: 5. The CDR3 totals 15 residues. The CDR3: CASSLGMSGSNEQFF. CDR3 nucleotide sequence: TGTGCCAGCAGCTTAGGGATGAGCGGGAGCAATGAGCAGTTCTTC. The full variable domain, its missing parts supplied by reference TRBV11-3 and TRBJ2-1, is EAGVVQSPRYKIIEKKQPVAFWCNPISGHNTLYWYLQNLGQGPELLIRYENEEAVDDSQLPKDRFSAERLKGVDSTLKIQPAELGDSAVYLCASSLGMSGSNEQFFGPGTRLTVL.

The genes are TRBV9 and TRBJ2-1; unclear D gene. The CDR3 loop spans 16 amino acids. V shed 0 bases and J shed 1 base, with 11 bases lying between them. Germline CDR1 SGDLS, CDR2 YYNGEE. The CDR3 DNA reads as TGTGCCAGCAGCGTAGGGGTAGGGATATCCTACAATGAGCAGTTCTTC. The encoded protein is CASSVGVGISYNEQFF.

The rearrangement links TRBV4-2 to TRBJ2-7; perhaps D is TRBD1 or TRBD2 (5 bases each). Looked up from germline, CDR1 is LGHNA and CDR2 is YNFKEQ. The CDR3 has 14 amino acids. Trimming removed 5 bases from V and 0 bases from J, with 11 bases in between. CDR3 DNA sequence: TGTGCCAGCAGCTGGGACGCGAGCTCCTACGAGCAGTACTTC. The encoded protein is CASSWDASSYEQYF.

V and J are TRBV7-2 and TRBJ2-3, with D unclear. V was cut by 1 base and J by 8 bases, with 16 bases left in between. CDR3 length: 15 residues. CDR1 and CDR2 from the germline V gene are SGHTA and FQGNSA. CDR3 sequence (DNA): TGTGCCAGCAGCTTAGATTCTGGACCGGGCGGTACGCAGTATTTT. Its protein is CASSLDSGPGGTQYF.

The gene calls are TRBV5-4 and TRBJ2-3, with 8 nucleotides matching TRBD2. There are 16 residues in the CDR3. From germline, CDR1 is SGHNT and CDR2 YYREEE (reference sequence). V lost 0 bases, J lost 8 bases, and 11 bases stayed unmatched. CDR3 nucleotides: TGTGCCAGCAGCTTGGAAGCGGGAGAGGGTTCGGGTACGCAGTATTTT. Translating gives CASSLEAGEGSGTQYF.

This clone was counted between two and nine times. The chain carries TRBV5-6 and TRBJ1-1; TRBD1 is a possible D gene (5 bases). This CDR3 region has 13 residues. V was clipped by 4 bases and J by 6 bases, with 13 bases between them. Germline CDR1 reads SGHDT; CDR2 reads YYEEEE. The chain's CDR3 is CASSPGTDPEAFF. CDR3 bases: TGTGCCAGCAGCCCCGGGACGGATCCTGAAGCTTTCTTT.

This clone was counted a single time. The rearrangement joins TRBV28 to TRBJ2-3; either TRBD1 or TRBD2 may supply D (5 bases each). The length of the CDR3 is 17 residues. V lost 3 bases to trimming and J lost 2 bases, with 18 bases between them. Germline CDR1 is MDHEN and CDR2 is SYDVKM. The CDR3 DNA reads as TGTGCCAGCAGTTTTTTTTATATTGGGGGATTCACAGATACGCAGTATTTT. Translated, it gives CASSFFYIGGFTDTQYF.

V is TRBV6-6 and J is TRBJ2-3, with D uncertain. Germline V lookup: CDR1 MNHNY, CDR2 SVGAGI (reference sequence). The CDR3 runs to 13 residues. V was shortened by 6 bases and J by 2 bases, with 9 bases between the two germline ends. CDR3 sequence reads: CASSLDFTDTQYF. CDR3 DNA: TGTGCCAGCAGCCTCGACTTCACAGATACGCAGTATTTT.

The V call is TRBV4-3, the J call TRBJ1-1; 7 nucleotides agree with TRBD1. The CDR3 length is 13 residues. V lost 2 bases to trimming and J lost 7 bases; unmatched junction nucleotides: 4. Germline V gene lookup returns CDR1 LGHNA and CDR2 YSLEER. The CDR3 spells CASSQFTGVEAFF. The CDR3 DNA follows: TGCGCCAGCAGCCAATTTACAGGGGTTGAAGCTTTCTTT.